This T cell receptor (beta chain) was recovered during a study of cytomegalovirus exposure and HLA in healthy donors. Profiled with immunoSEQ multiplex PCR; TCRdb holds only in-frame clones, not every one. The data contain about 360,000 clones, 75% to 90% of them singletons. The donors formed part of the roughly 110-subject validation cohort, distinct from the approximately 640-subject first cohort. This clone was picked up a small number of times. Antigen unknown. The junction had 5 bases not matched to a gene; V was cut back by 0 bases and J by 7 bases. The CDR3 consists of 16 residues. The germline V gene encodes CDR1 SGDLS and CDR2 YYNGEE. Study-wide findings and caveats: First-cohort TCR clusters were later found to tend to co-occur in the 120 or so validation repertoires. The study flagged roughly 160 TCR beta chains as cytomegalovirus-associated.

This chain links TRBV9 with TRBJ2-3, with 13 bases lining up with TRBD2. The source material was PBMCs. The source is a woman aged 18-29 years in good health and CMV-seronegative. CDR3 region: CASSVELAGGLNTQYF. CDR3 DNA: TGTGCCAGCAGCGTAGAACTAGCGGGGGGGCTAAATACGCAGTATTTT.